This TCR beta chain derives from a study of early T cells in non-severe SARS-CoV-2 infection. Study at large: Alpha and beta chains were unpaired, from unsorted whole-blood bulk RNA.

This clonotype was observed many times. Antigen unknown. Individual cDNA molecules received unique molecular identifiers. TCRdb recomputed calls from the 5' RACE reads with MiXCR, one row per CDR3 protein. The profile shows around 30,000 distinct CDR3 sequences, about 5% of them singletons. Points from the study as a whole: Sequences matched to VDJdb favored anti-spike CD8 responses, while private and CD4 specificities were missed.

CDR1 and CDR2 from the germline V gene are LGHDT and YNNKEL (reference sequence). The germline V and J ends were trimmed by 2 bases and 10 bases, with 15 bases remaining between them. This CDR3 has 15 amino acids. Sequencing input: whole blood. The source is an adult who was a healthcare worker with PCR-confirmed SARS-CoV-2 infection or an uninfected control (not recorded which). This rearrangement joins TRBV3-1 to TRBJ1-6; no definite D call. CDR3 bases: TGTGCCAGCAGCCAATCGGTGAGTGGCGGATCACCCCTCCACTTT. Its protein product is CASSQSVSGGSPLHF.